The clone carrying this T cell receptor beta chain was detected only a few times. The data derive from a study of blood T cell repertoires in COVID-19. This table comes from immunoSEQ multiplex PCR, and its TCRdb copy is limited to in-frame clones, with some not included. This sample has 160,000 or so clones, with over 80% found just once. CDR1 is DFQATT, CDR2 SNEGSKA, per germline (reference sequence). The CDR3 runs 17 residues. Trimming took off 3 bases at V and 8 bases at J, with 25 bases between the two ends. The chain links TRBV20-1 to TRBJ1-4; D may be TRBD1 (6 bases). This TCR came from a woman in her seventies with acute or convalescent COVID-19. Material: peripheral blood. CDR3 region: CSASPGGALIGQEKLFF. The CDR3 coding sequence is TGCAGTGCTAGTCCGGGGGGCGCCTTAATCGGACAAGAAAAACTGTTTTTT.